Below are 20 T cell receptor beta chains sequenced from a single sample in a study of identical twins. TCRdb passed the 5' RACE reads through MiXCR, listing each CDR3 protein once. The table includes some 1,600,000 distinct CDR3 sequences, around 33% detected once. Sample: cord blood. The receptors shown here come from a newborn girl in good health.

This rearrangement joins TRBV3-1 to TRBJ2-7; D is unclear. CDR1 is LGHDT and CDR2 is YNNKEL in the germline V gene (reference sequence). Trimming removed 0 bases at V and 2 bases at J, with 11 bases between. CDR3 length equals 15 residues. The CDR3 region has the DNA TGTGCCAGCAGCCAAGATTGGCCCTCGACCTACGAGCAGTACTTC. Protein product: CASSQDWPSTYEQYF.

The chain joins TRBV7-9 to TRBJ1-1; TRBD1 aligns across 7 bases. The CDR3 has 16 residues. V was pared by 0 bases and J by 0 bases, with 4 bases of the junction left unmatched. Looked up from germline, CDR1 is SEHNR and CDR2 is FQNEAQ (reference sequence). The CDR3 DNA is TGTGCCAGCAGCTTAGCTCCGGGACAGATGAACACTGAAGCTTTCTTT. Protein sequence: CASSLAPGQMNTEAFF.

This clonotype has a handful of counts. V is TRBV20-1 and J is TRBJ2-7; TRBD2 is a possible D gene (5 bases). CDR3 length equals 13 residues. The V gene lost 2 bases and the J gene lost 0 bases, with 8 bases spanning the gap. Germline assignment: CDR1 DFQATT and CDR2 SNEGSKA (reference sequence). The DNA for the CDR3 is TGCAGTGCTAGACCCGACTACTCCTACGAGCAGTACTTC. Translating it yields CSARPDYSYEQYF.

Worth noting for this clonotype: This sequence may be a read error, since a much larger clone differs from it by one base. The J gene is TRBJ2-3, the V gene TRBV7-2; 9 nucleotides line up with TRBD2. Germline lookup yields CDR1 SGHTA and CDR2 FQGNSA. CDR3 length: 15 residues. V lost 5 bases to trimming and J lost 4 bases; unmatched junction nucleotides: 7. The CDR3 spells CASSRLAVWADTQYF. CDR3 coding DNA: TGTGCCAGCAGCAGACTAGCGGTTTGGGCAGATACGCAGTATTTT.

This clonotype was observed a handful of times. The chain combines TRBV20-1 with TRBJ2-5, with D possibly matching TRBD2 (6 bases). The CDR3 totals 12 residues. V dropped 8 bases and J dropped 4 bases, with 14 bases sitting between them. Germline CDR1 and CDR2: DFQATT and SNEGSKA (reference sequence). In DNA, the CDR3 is TGCAGTACCTCGGAGGGCCGAGAGACCCAGTACTTC. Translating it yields CSTSEGRETQYF.

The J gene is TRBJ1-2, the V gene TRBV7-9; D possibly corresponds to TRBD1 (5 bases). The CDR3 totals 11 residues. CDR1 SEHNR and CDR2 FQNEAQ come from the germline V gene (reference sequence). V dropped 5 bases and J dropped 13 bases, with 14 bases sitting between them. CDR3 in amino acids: CASSQLQVGTF. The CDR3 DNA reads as TGTGCCAGCAGCCAGTTACAGGTGGGCACCTTC.

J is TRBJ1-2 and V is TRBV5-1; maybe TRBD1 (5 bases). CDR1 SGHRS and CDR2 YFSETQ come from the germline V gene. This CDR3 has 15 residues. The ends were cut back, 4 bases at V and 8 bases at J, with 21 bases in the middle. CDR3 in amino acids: CASSPLAGDANGYTF. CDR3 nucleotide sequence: TGCGCCAGCAGCCCTCTCGCCGGGGACGCTAACGGCTACACCTTC.

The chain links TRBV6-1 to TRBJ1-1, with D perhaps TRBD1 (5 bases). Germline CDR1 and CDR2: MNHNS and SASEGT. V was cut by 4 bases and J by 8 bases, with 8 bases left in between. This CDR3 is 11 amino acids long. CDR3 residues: CASSGKGEAFF. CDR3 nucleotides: TGTGCCAGCAGTGGGAAGGGGGAAGCTTTCTTT.

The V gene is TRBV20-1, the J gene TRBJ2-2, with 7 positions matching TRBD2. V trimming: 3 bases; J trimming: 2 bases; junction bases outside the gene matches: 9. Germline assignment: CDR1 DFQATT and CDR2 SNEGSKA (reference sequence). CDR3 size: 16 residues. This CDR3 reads CSASPAGTKNTGELFF. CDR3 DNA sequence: TGCAGTGCTAGCCCGGCCGGGACTAAAAACACCGGGGAGCTGTTTTTT.

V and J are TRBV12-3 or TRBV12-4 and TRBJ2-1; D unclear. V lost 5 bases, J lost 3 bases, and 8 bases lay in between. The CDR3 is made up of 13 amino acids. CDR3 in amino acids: CASSVVVYNEQFF. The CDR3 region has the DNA TGTGCCAGCAGTGTAGTGGTCTACAATGAGCAGTTCTTC.

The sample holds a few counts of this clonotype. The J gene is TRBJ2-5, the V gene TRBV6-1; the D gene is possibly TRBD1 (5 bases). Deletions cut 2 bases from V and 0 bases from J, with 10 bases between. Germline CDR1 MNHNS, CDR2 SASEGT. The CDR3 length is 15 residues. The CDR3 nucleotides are TGTGCCAGCAGTGAACTCCAGGGTAACCAAGAGACCCAGTACTTC. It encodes CASSELQGNQETQYF.

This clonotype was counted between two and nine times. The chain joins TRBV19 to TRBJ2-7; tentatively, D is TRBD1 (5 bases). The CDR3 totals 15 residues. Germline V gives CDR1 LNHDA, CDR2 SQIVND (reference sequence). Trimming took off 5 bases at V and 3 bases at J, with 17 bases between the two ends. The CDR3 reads CASSSGHSSIYEQYF. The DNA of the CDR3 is TGTGCCAGTAGTTCCGGACACTCGAGTATCTACGAGCAGTACTTC.

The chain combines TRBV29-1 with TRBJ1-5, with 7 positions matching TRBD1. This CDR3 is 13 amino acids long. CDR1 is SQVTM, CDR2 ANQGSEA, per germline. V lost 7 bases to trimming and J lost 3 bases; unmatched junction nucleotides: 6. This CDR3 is CSAGTAFNQPQHF. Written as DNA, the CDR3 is TGCAGCGCCGGGACAGCCTTCAATCAGCCCCAGCATTTT.

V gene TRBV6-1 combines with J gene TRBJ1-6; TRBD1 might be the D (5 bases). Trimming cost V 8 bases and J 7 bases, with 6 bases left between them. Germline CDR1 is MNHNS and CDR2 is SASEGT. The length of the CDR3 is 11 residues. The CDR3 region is CASGTNSPLHF. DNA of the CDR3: TGTGCCAGCGGGACGAATTCACCCCTCCACTTT.

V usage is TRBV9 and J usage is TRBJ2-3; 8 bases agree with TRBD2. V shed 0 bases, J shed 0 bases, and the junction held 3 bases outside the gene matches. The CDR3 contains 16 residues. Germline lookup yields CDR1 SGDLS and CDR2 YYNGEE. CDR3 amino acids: CASSVASGGSTDTQYF. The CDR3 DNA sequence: TGTGCCAGCAGCGTAGCCAGCGGGGGTAGCACAGATACGCAGTATTTT. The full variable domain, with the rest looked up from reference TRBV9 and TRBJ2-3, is DSGVTQTPKHLITATGQRVTLRCSPRSGDLSVYWYQQSLDQGLQFLIQYYNGEERAKGNILERFSAQQFPDLHSELNLSSLELGDSALYFCASSVASGGSTDTQYFGPGTRLTVL.

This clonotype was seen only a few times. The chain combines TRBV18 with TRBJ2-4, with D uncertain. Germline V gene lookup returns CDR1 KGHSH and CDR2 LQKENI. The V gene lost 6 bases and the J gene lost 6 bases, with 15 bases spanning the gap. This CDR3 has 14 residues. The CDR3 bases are TGTGCCAGCTCCGAGACACGGGCAACAAACATTCAGTACTTC. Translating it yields CASSETRATNIQYF.

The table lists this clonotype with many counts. The CDR3 sequence: CASTRTVYGYTF. In DNA form, the CDR3 reads TGTGCCAGCACCCGGACGGTCTATGGCTACACCTTC. The chain links TRBV12-3 or TRBV12-4 to TRBJ1-2; D is unresolved. The CDR3 contains 12 residues. V lost 7 bases and J lost 4, with 10 bases in between.

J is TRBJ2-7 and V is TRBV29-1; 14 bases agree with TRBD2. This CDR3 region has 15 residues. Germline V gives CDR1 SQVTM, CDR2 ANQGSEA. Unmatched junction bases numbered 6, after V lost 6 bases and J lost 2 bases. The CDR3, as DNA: TGCAGCGTAAAGGGACTAGCGGGGGAGGCCTACGAGCAGTACTTC. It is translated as CSVKGLAGEAYEQYF.

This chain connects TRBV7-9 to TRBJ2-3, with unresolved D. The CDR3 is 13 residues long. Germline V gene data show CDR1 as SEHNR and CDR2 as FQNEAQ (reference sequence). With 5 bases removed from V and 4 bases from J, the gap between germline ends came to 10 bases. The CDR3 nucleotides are TGTGCCAGCAGCCTGAGGCCCGCAGATACGCAGTATTTT. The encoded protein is CASSLRPADTQYF.

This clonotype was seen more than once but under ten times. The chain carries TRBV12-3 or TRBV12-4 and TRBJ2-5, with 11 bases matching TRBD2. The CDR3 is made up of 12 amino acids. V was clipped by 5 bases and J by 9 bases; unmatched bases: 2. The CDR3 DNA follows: TGTGCCAGCAGTCGACTAGCGGGGCCCCAGTACTTC. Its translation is CASSRLAGPQYF.